This is a list of T cell receptor beta chains from one sample in a study of beta chain features in type 1 diabetes. Method: immunoSEQ multiplex PCR; TCRdb's copy keeps in-frame clones and lacks some. The sample shows around 340,000 clones, around 9.3% of them seen only once. The sequenced sample was central memory CD4+ T cells from blood. The receptors stem from a man younger than 45 with type 1 diabetes. CDR3s include the opening cysteine and the closing phenylalanine or tryptophan. Fields, in order: D gene, V gene, J gene, clone size, CDR3 DNA, CDR3 protein. A D gene is named only where the DNA matches it firmly. A clone size is listed for some rows: how often the clone was seen (once, few, many), or a class if it is expanded.

NA	TRBV29-1	TRBJ2-3	NA	TGCAGCGTTGACACACAGCGCCAGGGGTCAGATACGCAGTATTTT	CSVDTQRQGSDTQYF
NA	TRBV5-5	TRBJ2-4	many	TGTGCCAGCAGCTTGGATTGGGGGCAGGGGAACATTCAGTACTTC	CASSLDWGQGNIQYF
NA	TRBV7-8	TRBJ2-3	few	TGTGCCAGCAGCTTAACGCCCCGCACAGATACGCAGTATTTT	CASSLTPRTDTQYF
NA	TRBV2	TRBJ1-5	NA	TGTGCCAGCAGTGAAGACGGGGCCCAGCATTTT	CASSEDGAQHF
NA	TRBV5-1	TRBJ2-5	NA	TGCGCCAGCAGCTTGGGACAGACAGAAGAGACCCAGTACTTC	CASSLGQTEETQYF
TRBD1	TRBV4-3	TRBJ1-2	NA	TGCGCCAGCAGCCAAGAACTGGACAGGGACTATGGCTACACCTTC	CASSQELDRDYGYTF
NA	TRBV9	TRBJ2-3	few	TGTGCCAGCAGCGCCCGGGACTCTATCACAGATACGCAGTATTTT	CASSARDSITDTQYF
NA	TRBV5-6	TRBJ1-1	few	TGTGCCAGCAGCGAACTGAGACAGTATCTGAACACTGAAGCTTTCTTT	CASSELRQYLNTEAFF
NA	TRBV6-1	TRBJ1-5	NA	TGTGCCAGCAGTGGAGGGTCCGATCAGCCCCAGCATTTT	CASSGGSDQPQHF
TRBD2	TRBV28	TRBJ2-7	NA	TGTGCCAGCAGTTCCCCCCTGCGGGGGGGACCAACCTACGAGCAGTACTTC	CASSSPLRGGPTYEQYF
TRBD1	TRBV7-9	TRBJ2-3	NA	TGTGCCAGCAGCCCGGACAGGGTGATGACAGATACGCAGTATTTT	CASSPDRVMTDTQYF
NA	TRBV5-1	TRBJ1-4	many	TGCGCCAGCAGCTTCGGAGGGCCTAATGAAAAACTGTTTTTT	CASSFGGPNEKLFF
NA	TRBV5-4	TRBJ2-5	NA	TGTGCCAGCAGCTTAGGGGTGGCTACCCAGTACTTC	CASSLGVATQYF
NA	TRBV29-1	TRBJ2-7	NA	TGCAGCGTTGTCAGGGGTAGATACGAGCAGTACTTC	CSVVRGRYEQYF
TRBD1	TRBV5-1	TRBJ2-1	NA	TGCGCCAGCAGCACCGCGACAGGGCTGAATGAGCAGTTCTTC	CASSTATGLNEQFF
TRBD1	TRBV5-1	TRBJ1-2	few	TGCGCCAGCCAACCGGGACAGGACTATGGCTACACCTTC	CASQPGQDYGYTF
NA	TRBV6-5	TRBJ2-7	NA	TGTGCCAGCACCTTAACAGGGACCTCGGCCGAGCAGTACTTC	CASTLTGTSAEQYF
NA	TRBV29-1	TRBJ2-3	NA	TGCAGCGTTGGACAGCAAAGCACAGATACGCAGTATTTT	CSVGQQSTDTQYF
TRBD1	TRBV18	TRBJ2-3	NA	TGTGCCAGCTCACCACTGGGACAGGGGGTAGATACGCAGTATTTT	CASSPLGQGVDTQYF
TRBD1	TRBV14	TRBJ2-4	many	TGTGCCAGCAGCCGTTACTCCGGGACAGGGGCCAAAAACATTCAGTACTTC	CASSRYSGTGAKNIQYF
NA	TRBV18	TRBJ2-7	few	TGTGCCAGCTCATCTTGGGGGGACTACGAGCAGTACTTC	CASSSWGDYEQYF
NA	TRBV6-6	TRBJ2-2	few	TGTGCCAGCAGCAGGACGGGACCTGTCGGGGAGCTGTTTTTT	CASSRTGPVGELFF
NA	TRBV7-2	TRBJ2-5	few	TGTGCCAGCAGCTTGATACAGGGACCCCAAGAGACCCAGTACTTC	CASSLIQGPQETQYF
NA	TRBV28	TRBJ1-3	NA	TGTGCCAGCACTAGAACCCGCAAAAACACCATATATTTT	CASTRTRKNTIYF
NA	TRBV7-2	TRBJ2-3	NA	TGTGCCAGCAGCTTTCTGTTGCAAGGCACAGATACGCAGTATTTT	CASSFLLQGTDTQYF
NA	TRBV28	TRBJ1-4	few	TGTGCCAGCAGCGTTCAGACTTTTAATGAAAAACTGTTTTTT	CASSVQTFNEKLFF
NA	TRBV4-1	TRBJ1-1	NA	TGCGCCAGCAGCCAAGAGGTAGCAGGGTTCACTGAAGCTTTCTTT	CASSQEVAGFTEAFF
TRBD1	TRBV7-9	TRBJ2-7	few	TGTGCCAGCAGCCAGACGCCGGGACAGGGGACCTACGAGCAGTACTTC	CASSQTPGQGTYEQYF
NA	TRBV20-1	TRBJ2-1	NA	TGCAGTGCTGTCCTCCGTGGGCAGTTCTTC	CSAVLRGQFF
NA	TRBV20-1	TRBJ1-4	NA	TGCAGTGCTAGATCCGGGGAAAAACTGTTTTTT	CSARSGEKLFF
NA	TRBV6-6	TRBJ2-7	few	TGTGCCAGCAGCCCTCGGGGATACGAGCAGTACTTC	CASSPRGYEQYF
NA	TRBV7-9	TRBJ2-4	few	TGTGCCAGCAGCTTAGGCGCACTAGCAACGTGGTACTTC	CASSLGALATWYF
TRBD2	TRBV4-3	TRBJ2-1	NA	TGCGCCAGCAGCCAAGACCTCCAACCGGGGGGACGATACAATGAGCAGTTCTTC	CASSQDLQPGGRYNEQFF
NA	TRBV28	TRBJ1-1	NA	TGTGCCAGCAGTCCCACACAGGGCCTTGAAGCTTTCTTT	CASSPTQGLEAFF
NA	TRBV5-1	TRBJ2-3	few	TGCGCCAGCACTGTGCATTATAGCACAGATACGCAGTATTTT	CASTVHYSTDTQYF
NA	TRBV5-1	TRBJ1-1	once	TGCGCCAGCAGTCTGGGGACGAACACTGAAGCTTTCTTT	CASSLGTNTEAFF
NA	TRBV28	TRBJ2-5	few	TGTGCCAGCATCTCAGGAAAAAAGACCCAGTACTTC	CASISGKKTQYF
TRBD1	TRBV7-9	TRBJ2-1	NA	TGTGCCAGCAGCCCAGGGACAGGGTCACGCTACAATGAGCAGTTCTTC	CASSPGTGSRYNEQFF
NA	TRBV7-2	TRBJ1-1	few	TGTGCCAGCAGCTTAGAGGGGACACAGAACACTGAAGCTTTCTTT	CASSLEGTQNTEAFF
NA	TRBV5-1	TRBJ2-5	NA	TGCGCCAGCAGCCTCCAAGAGACCCAGTACTTC	CASSLQETQYF
NA	TRBV10-3	TRBJ1-2	few	TGTGCCATCCGACCGGTAGGCGACTATGGCTACACCTTC	CAIRPVGDYGYTF
NA	TRBV12-5	TRBJ2-1	NA	TGTGCTAGTGGTTTAGGGGTAAACTCCTACAATGAGCAGTTCTTC	CASGLGVNSYNEQFF
NA	TRBV4-3	TRBJ2-1	NA	TGCGCCAGCAGCCACCGGACGGTCTACAATGAGCAGTTCTTC	CASSHRTVYNEQFF
NA	TRBV2	TRBJ1-5	NA	TGTGCCAGCCTCAGGGGAAGCAATCAGCCCCAGCATTTT	CASLRGSNQPQHF
NA	TRBV7-2	TRBJ1-2	few	TGTGCCAGCAGCTCAAGTACCAGTCTCTATGGCTACACCTTC	CASSSSTSLYGYTF
NA	TRBV10-2	TRBJ2-7	many	TGCGCCAGCAGTGGGGGCAATGGACCAGCAGGGGAGCAGTACTTC	CASSGGNGPAGEQYF
TRBD1	TRBV5-1	TRBJ2-7	few	TGCGCCAGCAGCTTGGAAGCTTCCGACAGGGGCCCTTACGAGCAGTACTTC	CASSLEASDRGPYEQYF
NA	TRBV7-2	TRBJ2-1	NA	TGTGCCAGCAGCTTAGTGGTAGACTCCTACAATGAGCAGTTCTTC	CASSLVVDSYNEQFF